This T cell receptor (beta chain) emerged from a study of cytomegalovirus exposure and HLA in healthy donors. Findings and limits, study-wide: Further analysis, carried out later, found HLA-associated TCR beta chains more clonally expanded than equally common other chains. Presence/absence analyses assumed roughly uniform sequencing depth across donors, which may not hold. With further analysis later on, most CMV-associated TCR beta chains appeared HLA-restricted. Association with HLA alleles at 0.05 false discovery rate was found for approximately 18,000 TCR beta sequences in a later analysis.

With 60 Vbeta and 13 Jbeta primers, the PCR was carried out. Generated by immunoSEQ multiplex PCR, the TCRdb table keeps only in-frame clones and is missing some. Here the sample spans roughly 200,000 clones, about four fifths being singletons. On this clone: The antigen remains unidentified.

This CDR3 contains 14 residues. V lost 6 bases to trimming and J lost 4 bases, with 16 bases between them. Looked up from germline, CDR1 is LNHDA and CDR2 is SQIVND (reference sequence). Sequenced input: PBMCs. The chain is built from TRBV19 and TRBJ2-7; TRBD1 is a possible D gene (7 bases). The sequence derives from a girl under 18 in good health and CMV-seropositive. The CDR3 is CASSLQGTLYEQYF. The CDR3 nucleotides are TGTGCCAGTAGCCTACAGGGGACTTTATACGAGCAGTACTTC.